This T cell receptor beta chain was found in a study of early T cells in non-severe SARS-CoV-2 infection. Study in general: Investigators sequenced bulk RNA drawn from unsorted whole blood, and chains remained unpaired.

Unique molecular identifiers were affixed to single, distinct cDNA molecules. MiXCR, run by TCRdb on the 5' RACE reads, gives a single entry per CDR3 protein. The table records 100,000 to 120,000 distinct CDR3 sequences, roughly 13% of them present only once. Germline CDR1 SEHNR, CDR2 FQNEAQ (reference sequence). With 1 base clipped from V and 1 base from J, the junction kept 4 bases outside the gene matches. CDR3 length equals 19 residues. General study results and limits: In VDJdb matching, anti-spike CD8 responses were favored while private and CD4 specificities went missing.

Note on this clonotype: Its antigen is undetermined.

The clonotype was recovered from an adult who was a healthcare worker with PCR-confirmed SARS-CoV-2 infection or an uninfected control (not recorded which). The sequenced sample was whole blood, obtained at baseline. The chain carries TRBV7-9 and TRBJ2-1; 16 bases fit TRBD2. In DNA, the CDR3 is TGTGCCAGCAGCTTAGGCAGGGGACTAGCGGGAGGGTCCTACAATGAGCAGTTCTTC. Its translation: CASSLGRGLAGGSYNEQFF.